The present TCR beta chain was sequenced within a study of T cells after yellow fever vaccination. TCRdb re-derived calls from the 5' RACE reads in MiXCR, one entry per CDR3 protein. The sample includes around 300,000 distinct CDR3 sequences, about 4% of them seen just once. In the case of this clonotype: A much larger clone is a single base away; this may be a read error.

CDR1 and CDR2 (germline): SGDLS, YYNGEE. The CDR3 loop spans 15 amino acids. The chain uses TRBV9 and TRBJ2-1; D may be TRBD1 (6 bases). Sequencing was performed on PBMCs, taken 5 days after the yellow fever booster vaccination. The receptor was isolated from a man between 18 and 29 years old who received the YFV17D yellow fever vaccine. The CDR3: CASSVVGGSYNVQFF. The DNA for the CDR3 is TGTGCCAGCAGCGTAGTAGGGGGATCCTACAATGTGCAGTTCTTC. The complete variable domain, with remaining parts taken from reference TRBV9 and TRBJ2-1, reads DSGVTQTPKHLITATGQRVTLRCSPRSGDLSVYWYQQSLDQGLQFLIQYYNGEERAKGNILERFSAQQFPDLHSELNLSSLELGDSALYFCASSVVGGSYNVQFFGPGTRLTVL.